The present TCR beta chain was sequenced within a study of T cells in Graves' hyperthyroidism and ophthalmopathy. Patients with uncontrolled infections, other autoimmune diseases, pregnancy or lactation were excluded. This clonotype has a count of ten or more. Its antigen is currently unknown. RNA transcripts gave rise to amplified TCR beta CDR3 regions. TCR CDR3 regions were first amplified by RT-PCR with HTBI primers. TCRdb processed the multiplex PCR reads anew with MiXCR; each CDR3 protein has one entry. The sample carries roughly 260,000 distinct CDR3 sequences, 14% to 15% recorded once. Broader study findings: The authors' 13 V-J model separated ophthalmopathy from stable hyperthyroidism. Model predictions of ophthalmopathy came a median about 6.3 months before onset.

The sequencing sample was made of blood. This receptor was obtained from a woman between 40 and 50 years old with Graves' hyperthyroidism that later progressed to Graves' ophthalmopathy.

For the CDR3, the DNA is TGTGCCAGCAGCTTAGGGGAAGAGACCCAGTACTTC. Amino acid sequence: CASSLGEETQYF. The chain employs TRBV11-2 and TRBJ2-5, with D hard to call. Looked up from germline, CDR1 is SGHAT and CDR2 is FQNNGV. The length of the CDR3 is 12 residues. V was cut by 1 base and J by 3 bases, with 3 bases left in between.